This T cell receptor (beta chain) was observed in a study of blood T cell repertoires in COVID-19. Study-wide context: PBMCs, B-cell-depleted T cells, or T cells provided the cDNA or gDNA that made up the material.

Here immunoSEQ multiplex PCR was the method, and the copy in TCRdb shows in-frame clones only, minus some. The sample holds about 200,000 clones, about four fifths seen once. Sequenced input: PBMCs or T cells enriched from blood (not recorded which). This clonotype was obtained from a woman between 50 and 59 years old who had been exposed to COVID-19.

CDR3 residues: CAWSRDNLGSPLHF. The CDR3 DNA is TGTGCCTGGAGTCGGGACAACTTGGGTTCACCCCTCCACTTT. The chain links TRBV30 to TRBJ1-6, with D tentatively TRBD1 (6 bases). Germline CDR1 reads GTSNPN; CDR2 reads SVGIG (reference sequence). The V end was cut by 2 bases, the J end by 9 bases, with 14 bases between. There are 14 residues in the CDR3.